This T cell receptor beta chain is drawn from a study of cytomegalovirus exposure and HLA in healthy donors. Whole-study results and caveats: DRB1 had the most TCR associations and HLA-C the fewest, a later analysis found, with rates varying by HLA locus.

PCR amplification relied on 60 Vbeta primers (plus 13 Jbeta primers). Clones were read by immunoSEQ multiplex PCR, and TCRdb kept only the in-frame ones, dropping some. Of 95,000 to 120,000 clones in the sample, over 55% were seen once. In regard to this clone: What it binds is not known.

Germline lookup yields CDR1 SGHDN and CDR2 FVKESK. CDR3 length equals 16 residues. V was pared by 4 bases and J by 1 base, with 16 bases between. The J gene is TRBJ1-1, the V gene TRBV14; a possible D gene is TRBD1 (6 bases). The sample comprised PBMCs. The clonotype originates from a man in his late teens or twenties in good health and CMV-seropositive. The CDR3 region has the DNA TGTGCCAGCAGCCCAACCCTGGACAGATCGAACACTGAAGCTTTCTTT. It yields the protein CASSPTLDRSNTEAFF.